This is a list of T cell receptor beta chains from one sample in a study of shared clonotypes between healthy human individuals. Assay: immunoSEQ multiplex PCR; the TCRdb copy retains only in-frame clones and omits some. The profile covers 550,000 to 750,000 clones, with about 91% appearing a single time and approximately 24% taken by the ten largest. The specimen was naive CD8+ T cells sorted from blood. The origin of the receptors is a man aged 30 to 45 in good health. Both conserved end residues are part of each CDR3. A D gene is named only where the DNA matches it firmly. Only some rows state a clone size, as once, few, many or a class for expanded clones.

TGTGCCAGCAGCCAGCGTTATGGCACAGATACGCAGTATTTT CASSQRYGTDTQYF TRBJ2-3 . once TRBV27
TGTGCCAGCAGCTCCAGACAGGGGGCATACGAGCAGTACTTC CASSSRQGAYEQYF TRBJ2-7 TRBD1 . TRBV7-9
TGTGCCAGCAGCCAAGATCGTAACAGCATCGAACCGGCTTTCTTT CASSQDRNSIEPAFF TRBJ1-1 . . TRBV4-2
TGTGCCAGCAGCCGGGGACAGGGAGGCAATCAGCCCCAGCATTTT CASSRGQGGNQPQHF TRBJ1-5 TRBD1 . TRBV27
TGTGCCAGCAGCTTAGATCCCCGGTCCGCCCATCGCTCCTACGAGCAGTACTTC CASSLDPRSAHRSYEQYF TRBJ2-7 . . TRBV11-2
TGTGCCAGCTCACTAGCCGGGACTAGAATTACCAATGAGCAGTTCTTC CASSLAGTRITNEQFF TRBJ2-1 TRBD2 . TRBV18
TGTGCCAGCAGCTTAGTCTCCGGATCACCCTACAATGAGCAGTTCTTC CASSLVSGSPYNEQFF TRBJ2-1 . . TRBV7-9
TGTGCCAGCAGTTCTGGGACTAGCGGGGTCTACGAGCAGTACTTC CASSSGTSGVYEQYF TRBJ2-7 TRBD2 few TRBV27
TGCAGCATTGTGGGACTAGCGGGACCAAGCTCCTACAATGAGCAGTTCTTC CSIVGLAGPSSYNEQFF TRBJ2-1 TRBD2 . TRBV29-1
TGCGCCAGCAGTGATGGGACTAGCGGGAGTAGTCCCTACGAGCAGTACTTC CASSDGTSGSSPYEQYF TRBJ2-7 TRBD2 . TRBV10-2
TGTGCCAGCAGCTTGCCCAGGAGCGAGCAGTTCTTC CASSLPRSEQFF TRBJ2-1 . . TRBV5-5
TGTGCCAGCAGCTTAGGGGACTTTTACGAGCAGTACTTC CASSLGDFYEQYF TRBJ2-7 . . TRBV7-9
TGTGCCAGCCTATCCTTAGCGGGAGGGTTGCTATCAGATACGCAGTATTTT CASLSLAGGLLSDTQYF TRBJ2-3 TRBD2 . TRBV27
TGTGCCACCCAGGGGGGGCACGAGCAGTACTTC CATQGGHEQYF TRBJ2-7 . few TRBV2
TGTGCCAGCAGCATACAGGGATCCACCGGGGAGCTGTTTTTT CASSIQGSTGELFF TRBJ2-2 . once TRBV7-2
TGCGCCAGCAGCCAACTTCCGGGACAGGAGACCCAGTACTTC CASSQLPGQETQYF TRBJ2-5 TRBD1 . TRBV4-1
TGTGCCAGCAGGGGGGGGGAGCAGTACTTC CASRGGEQYF TRBJ2-7 TRBD2 few TRBV6-5
TGTGCCAGCAGCTCAGAGGCCAGACACACAGATACGCAGTATTTT CASSSEARHTDTQYF TRBJ2-3 . . TRBV9
TGTGCCAGCAGCTCTGGGGGAAACACCTATGGCTACACCTTC CASSSGGNTYGYTF TRBJ1-2 . . TRBV27
TGTGCCAGCAGCGGCGGGAGAAACGGCGAGCAGTACTTC CASSGGRNGEQYF TRBJ2-7 TRBD2 . TRBV5-6
TGTGCCAGCAGCTTATTGAACACTGAAGCTTTCTTT CASSLLNTEAFF TRBJ1-1 . few TRBV28
TGTGCCAGCAGTCTTCGACTATACAATGAGCAGTTCTTC CASSLRLYNEQFF TRBJ2-1 . . TRBV27
TGTGCCAGCAGTGATGGCGTAGCGGGAGATTCAGATACGCAGTATTTT CASSDGVAGDSDTQYF TRBJ2-3 TRBD2 . TRBV6-1
TGTGCCAGCAGCGAGGGGAACACCGGGGAGCTGTTTTTT CASSEGNTGELFF TRBJ2-2 . . TRBV9
TGTGCCAGCAGTGAAGCAGGGTTCAATCAGCCCCAGCATTTT CASSEAGFNQPQHF TRBJ1-5 . . TRBV2
TGTGCCAGCAGCGCAACGCCGGGACTAGCGGAGAATGAGCAGTTCTTC CASSATPGLAENEQFF TRBJ2-1 TRBD2 . TRBV11-2
TGTGCCAGCAGTTTTCTAGCGGGAGTCACAGATACGCAGTATTTT CASSFLAGVTDTQYF TRBJ2-3 TRBD2 . TRBV6-5
TGTGCCAGCTCGGACAGGGGTATCTACGAGCAGTACTTC CASSDRGIYEQYF TRBJ2-7 TRBD1 . TRBV27
TGTGCCAGCAGTGAAGCCGTTGTGGGGTCTGGGACCCGAAGCGAGCAGTACTTC CASSEAVVGSGTRSEQYF TRBJ2-7 . once TRBV6-1
TGTGCCAGCAGTTTAACTAGCGGGGGGGATGAGCAGTTCTTC CASSLTSGGDEQFF TRBJ2-1 TRBD2 . TRBV27
TGTGCCAGCAGTAACCCCCTCGCCGAGCAGTACTTC CASSNPLAEQYF TRBJ2-7 . . TRBV6-6
TGTGCCAGCACTCTCGGGGGGGGATCCGAGCAGTACTTC CASTLGGGSEQYF TRBJ2-7 TRBD2 . TRBV6-1
TGTGCCAGTAGTATAGAGGATGGCAGGGCGGGATGGACCCAGCCCCAGCATTTT CASSIEDGRAGWTQPQHF TRBJ1-5 . . TRBV19
TGTGCCAGCAGTTTACTAGCGGGAGGGGACAATGAGCAGTTCTTC CASSLLAGGDNEQFF TRBJ2-1 TRBD2 . TRBV27
TGTGCCAGCAGTGGCCCCCCGACGACAGGGGGCGGCTACGAGCAGTACTTC CASSGPPTTGGGYEQYF TRBJ2-7 TRBD1 . TRBV2
TGCAGCGTTGTCTACAGGACCGTGGAGACCCAGTACTTC CSVVYRTVETQYF TRBJ2-5 . . TRBV29-1
TGTGCCAGCAGCTTAGAAGTTGGGGGGACTTCAGCTTACGAGCAGTACTTC CASSLEVGGTSAYEQYF TRBJ2-7 . . TRBV7-9
TGTGCCAGTAGTCCGGGACTAGCGGACGGTTGGGGGGAGCTGTTTTTT CASSPGLADGWGELFF TRBJ2-2 TRBD2 . TRBV19
TGTGCCAGCAGCTTTCACACAGATACGCAGTATTTT CASSFHTDTQYF TRBJ2-3 . . TRBV7-8
TGTGCCAGCAGCTTAGGTCCCCTCTGGCAGGGAGTTATCGAGCAGTACTTC CASSLGPLWQGVIEQYF TRBJ2-7 . . TRBV7-9
TGTGCCAGCAAGGGACAGCACTACGAGCAGTACTTC CASKGQHYEQYF TRBJ2-7 TRBD1 . TRBV27
TGTGCCAGCAGTTCAGCGGGAGTCGATGAGCAGTTCTTC CASSSAGVDEQFF TRBJ2-1 TRBD2 . TRBV28
TGTGCCAGCAGTTTTTATGGGGCAGGAGACACTGAAGCTTTCTTT CASSFYGAGDTEAFF TRBJ1-1 . many TRBV27
TGTGCCAGCAGCTTAGGTGTCGGACTCTACGAGCAGTACTTC CASSLGVGLYEQYF TRBJ2-7 . . TRBV11-2
TGTGCCAGCCTAGCGTTGGGCGGGACAGGGTCCCTGAGCTCCTACGAGCAGTACTTC CASLALGGTGSLSSYEQYF TRBJ2-7 TRBD1 . TRBV2
TGTGCCAGCAGTTTCCTTGGGTGGGTGGATCAGCCCCAGCATTTT CASSFLGWVDQPQHF TRBJ1-5 . . TRBV28
TGTGCCAGCAGCAAACGAACAGGGGGCATGAACACTGAAGCTTTCTTT CASSKRTGGMNTEAFF TRBJ1-1 . . TRBV21-1
TGTGCCAGCACCCCCGCGGTGGGGCTAGCGAGCTACGAGCAGTACTTC CASTPAVGLASYEQYF TRBJ2-7 . . TRBV6-6
TGTGCCAGCAGGCCGGGACTAGCGGAAAAGCAGTTCTTC CASRPGLAEKQFF TRBJ2-1 TRBD2 . TRBV6-6
TGTGCCAGCAGTTACTCGAAGTTCTACGAGCAGTACTTC CASSYSKFYEQYF TRBJ2-7 . . TRBV6-5
TGTGCCAGTAGTCCCCTAGTTAGCATAGGGACCCAGTACTTC CASSPLVSIGTQYF TRBJ2-5 . . TRBV19
TGTGCCAGCAGCCCTGGGACAGGGGGTGAGTACGAGCAGTACTTC CASSPGTGGEYEQYF TRBJ2-7 TRBD1 . TRBV6-6
TGCGCCAGCAGCCCTCGGACTAGCGGATACACAGATACGCAGTATTTT CASSPRTSGYTDTQYF TRBJ2-3 TRBD2 . TRBV4-1
TGCAGCGTTGAAGACGACAGGGGTATGGAGCAGTTCTTC CSVEDDRGMEQFF TRBJ2-1 TRBD1 . TRBV29-1
TGTGCCAGCAGCTTGGTGGGCGGGAGTGGTACCGGGGAGCTGTTTTTT CASSLVGGSGTGELFF TRBJ2-2 TRBD2 . TRBV5-6
TGTGCCAGCAGTTTAGAGCCAACCTCCGGCTACGAGCAGTACTTC CASSLEPTSGYEQYF TRBJ2-7 . . TRBV27
TGTGCCAGCAGTCCCTGGGGGATCGAGCAGTACTTC CASSPWGIEQYF TRBJ2-7 . once TRBV13